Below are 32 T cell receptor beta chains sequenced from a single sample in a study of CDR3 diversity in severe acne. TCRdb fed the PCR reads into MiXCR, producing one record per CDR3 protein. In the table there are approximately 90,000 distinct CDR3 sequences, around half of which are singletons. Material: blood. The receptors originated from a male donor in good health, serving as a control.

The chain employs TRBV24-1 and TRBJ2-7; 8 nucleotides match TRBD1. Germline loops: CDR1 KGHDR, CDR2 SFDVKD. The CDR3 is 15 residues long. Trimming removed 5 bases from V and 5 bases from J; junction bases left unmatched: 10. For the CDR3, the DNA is TGTGCCACCAGTGCCCGGACAGGGTTAAAGGACGAGCAGTACTTC. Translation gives CATSARTGLKDEQYF.

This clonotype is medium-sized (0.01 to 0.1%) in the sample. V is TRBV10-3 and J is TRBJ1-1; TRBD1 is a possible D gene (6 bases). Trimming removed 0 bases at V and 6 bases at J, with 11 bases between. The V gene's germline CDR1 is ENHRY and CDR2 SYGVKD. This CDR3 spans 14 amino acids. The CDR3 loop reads CAISESRDNSEAFF. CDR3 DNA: TGTGCCATCAGTGAGTCGAGGGACAACTCTGAAGCTTTCTTT.

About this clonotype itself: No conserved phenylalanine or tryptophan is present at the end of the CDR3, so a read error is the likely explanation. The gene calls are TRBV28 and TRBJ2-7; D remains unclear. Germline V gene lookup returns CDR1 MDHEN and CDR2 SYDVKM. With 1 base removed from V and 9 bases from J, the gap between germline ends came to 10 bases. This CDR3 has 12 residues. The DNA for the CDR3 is TGTGCCAGCAGTTTATTAGTTGCCGGGCAGTACATC. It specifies CASSLLVAGQYI.

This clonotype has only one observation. CDR3 sequence (DNA): TGTGCCAGCAGTGATTTAGTGACAGGGGATTCCGAAGCTTTCTTT. Protein: CASSDLVTGDSEAFF. This chain links TRBV25-1 with TRBJ1-1; 8 bases align to TRBD1. Trimming removed 3 bases from V and 8 bases from J; junction bases left unmatched: 11. CDR3 length: 15 residues. Germline CDR1 reads MGHDK; CDR2 reads SYGVNS.

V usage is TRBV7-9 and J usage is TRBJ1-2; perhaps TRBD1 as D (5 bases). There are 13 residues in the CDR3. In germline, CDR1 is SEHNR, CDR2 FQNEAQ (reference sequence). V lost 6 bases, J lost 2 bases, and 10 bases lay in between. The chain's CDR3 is CASREQVNYGYTF. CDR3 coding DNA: TGTGCCAGCAGGGAACAGGTAAACTATGGCTACACCTTC.

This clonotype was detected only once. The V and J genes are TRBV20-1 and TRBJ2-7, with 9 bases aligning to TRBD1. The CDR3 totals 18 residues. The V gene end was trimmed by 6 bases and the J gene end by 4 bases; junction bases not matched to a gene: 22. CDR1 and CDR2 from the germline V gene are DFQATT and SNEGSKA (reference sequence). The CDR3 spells CSARLSGQGASEWYEQYF. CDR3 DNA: TGCAGTGCCAGACTCTCGGGACAGGGAGCGTCCGAATGGTACGAGCAGTACTTC.

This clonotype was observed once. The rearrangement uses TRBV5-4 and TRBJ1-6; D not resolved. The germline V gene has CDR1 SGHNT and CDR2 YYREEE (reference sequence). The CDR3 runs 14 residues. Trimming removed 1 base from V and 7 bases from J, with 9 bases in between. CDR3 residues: CASSLTGNNSPLHF. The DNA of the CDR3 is TGTGCCAGCAGCTTGACGGGAAACAATTCACCCCTCCACTTT.

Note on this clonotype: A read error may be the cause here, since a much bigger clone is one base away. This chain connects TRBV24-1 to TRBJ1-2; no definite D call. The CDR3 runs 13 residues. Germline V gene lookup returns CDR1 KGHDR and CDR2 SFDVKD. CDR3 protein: CVTSDPREDGYTF. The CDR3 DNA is TGTGTCACCAGTGATCCCCGGGAAGATGGCTACACCTTC.

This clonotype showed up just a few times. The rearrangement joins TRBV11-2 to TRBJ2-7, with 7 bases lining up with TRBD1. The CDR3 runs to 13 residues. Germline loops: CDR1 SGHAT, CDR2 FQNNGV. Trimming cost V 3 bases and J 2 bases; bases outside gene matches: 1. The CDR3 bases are TGTGCCAGCAGCTTTGGACAGGCCTACGAGCAGTACTTC. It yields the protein CASSFGQAYEQYF.

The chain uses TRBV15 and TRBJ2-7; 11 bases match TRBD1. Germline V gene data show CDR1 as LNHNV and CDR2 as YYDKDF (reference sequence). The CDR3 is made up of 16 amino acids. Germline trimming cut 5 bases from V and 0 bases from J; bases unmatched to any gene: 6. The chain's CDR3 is CATSVDGTGGSYEQYF. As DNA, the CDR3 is TGTGCCACCAGCGTAGACGGGACAGGGGGCTCCTACGAGCAGTACTTC.

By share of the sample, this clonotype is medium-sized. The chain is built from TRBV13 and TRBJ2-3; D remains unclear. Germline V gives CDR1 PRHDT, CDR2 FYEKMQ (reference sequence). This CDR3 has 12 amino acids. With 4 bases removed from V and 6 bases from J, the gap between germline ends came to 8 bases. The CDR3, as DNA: TGTGCCAGCAGCTCCTCCGCTGATACGCAGTATTTT. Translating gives CASSSSADTQYF.

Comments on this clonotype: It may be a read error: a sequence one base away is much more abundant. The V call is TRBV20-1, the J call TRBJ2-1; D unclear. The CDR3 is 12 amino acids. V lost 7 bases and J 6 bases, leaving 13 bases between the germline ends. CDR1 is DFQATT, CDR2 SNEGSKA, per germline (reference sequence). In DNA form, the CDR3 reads TGCAGTGGGAAATCCACCATCAATGAGCAGTTCTTC. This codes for CSGKSTINEQFF.

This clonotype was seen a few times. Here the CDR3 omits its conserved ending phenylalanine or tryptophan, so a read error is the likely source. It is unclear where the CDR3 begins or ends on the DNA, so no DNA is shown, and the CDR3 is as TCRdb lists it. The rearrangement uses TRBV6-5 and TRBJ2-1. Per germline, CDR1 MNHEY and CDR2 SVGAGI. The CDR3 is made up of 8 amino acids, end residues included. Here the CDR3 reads CASSYRPS.

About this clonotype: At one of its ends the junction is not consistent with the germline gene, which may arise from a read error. CDR3 residues: CASSQDSSNTEASF. The CDR3 coding sequence is TGTGCCAGCTCACAGGACAGTTCTAACACTGAAGCTTCCTTT. The chain recombines TRBV18 with TRBJ1-1; possibly TRBD1 for D (6 bases). Per germline, CDR1 KGHSH and CDR2 LQKENI. This CDR3 contains 14 residues.

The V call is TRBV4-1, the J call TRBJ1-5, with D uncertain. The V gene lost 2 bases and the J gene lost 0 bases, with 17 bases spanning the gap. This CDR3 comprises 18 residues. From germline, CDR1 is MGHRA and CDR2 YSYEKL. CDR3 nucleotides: TGCGCCAGCAGCCAATTCTCTCCGGACGTATATAGCAATCAGCCCCAGCATTTT. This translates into CASSQFSPDVYSNQPQHF.

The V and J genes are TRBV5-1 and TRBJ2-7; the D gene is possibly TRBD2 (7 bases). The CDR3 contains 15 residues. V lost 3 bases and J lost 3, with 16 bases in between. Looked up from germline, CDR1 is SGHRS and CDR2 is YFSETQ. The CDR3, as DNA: TGCGCCAGCAGCTCCTCCGGGGGGCAAGTCTACGAGCAGTACTTC. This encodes CASSSSGGQVYEQYF.

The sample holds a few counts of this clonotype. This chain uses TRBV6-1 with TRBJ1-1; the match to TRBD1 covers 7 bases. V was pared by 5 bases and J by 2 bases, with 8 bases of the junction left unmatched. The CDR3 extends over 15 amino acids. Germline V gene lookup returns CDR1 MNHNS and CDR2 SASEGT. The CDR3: CASSYRGQKNTEAFF. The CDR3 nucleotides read TGTGCCAGCAGTTACCGGGGACAGAAAAACACTGAAGCTTTCTTT.

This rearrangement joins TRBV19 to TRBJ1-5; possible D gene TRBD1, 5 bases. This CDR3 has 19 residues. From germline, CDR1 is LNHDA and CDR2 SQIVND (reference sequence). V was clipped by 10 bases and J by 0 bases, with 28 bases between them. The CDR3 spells CATLGAGEGVRGSNQPQHF. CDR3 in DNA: TGTGCCACCCTAGGAGCGGGGGAAGGTGTTCGGGGTAGCAATCAGCCCCAGCATTTT.

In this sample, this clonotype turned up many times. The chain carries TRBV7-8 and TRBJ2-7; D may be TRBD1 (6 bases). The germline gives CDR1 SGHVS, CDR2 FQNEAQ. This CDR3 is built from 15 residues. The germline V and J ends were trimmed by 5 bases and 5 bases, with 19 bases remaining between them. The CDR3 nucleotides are TGTGCCAGCAGCCCCCGACAGGCTTCTTCCGACGAGCAGTACTTC. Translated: CASSPRQASSDEQYF.

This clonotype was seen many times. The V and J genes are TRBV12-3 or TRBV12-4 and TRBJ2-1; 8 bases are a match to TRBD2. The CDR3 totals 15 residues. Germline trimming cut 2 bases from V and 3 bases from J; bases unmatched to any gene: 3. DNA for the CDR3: TGTGCCAGCAGTTTAAAACTAGCGGACTACAATGAGCAGTTCTTC. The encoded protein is CASSLKLADYNEQFF.

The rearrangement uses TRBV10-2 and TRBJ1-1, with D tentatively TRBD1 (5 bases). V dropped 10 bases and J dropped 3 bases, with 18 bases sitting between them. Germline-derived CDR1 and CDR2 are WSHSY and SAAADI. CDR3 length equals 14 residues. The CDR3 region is CAKRRDSLYTEAFF. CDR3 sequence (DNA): TGCGCCAAAAGAAGAGACAGCCTTTACACTGAAGCTTTCTTT.

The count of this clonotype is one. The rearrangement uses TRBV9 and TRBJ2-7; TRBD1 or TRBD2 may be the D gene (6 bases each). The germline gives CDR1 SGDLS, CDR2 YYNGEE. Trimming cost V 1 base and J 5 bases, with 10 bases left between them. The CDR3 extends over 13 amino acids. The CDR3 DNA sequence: TGTGCCAGCAGCGTATATGGGGGGCACGAGCAGTACTTC. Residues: CASSVYGGHEQYF.

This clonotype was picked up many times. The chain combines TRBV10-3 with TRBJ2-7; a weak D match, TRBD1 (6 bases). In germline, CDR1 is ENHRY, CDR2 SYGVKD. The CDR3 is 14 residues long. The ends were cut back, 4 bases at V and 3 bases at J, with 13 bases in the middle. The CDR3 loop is CAISGGTGNYEQYF. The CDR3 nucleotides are TGTGCCATCAGTGGGGGTACAGGGAACTACGAGCAGTACTTC.

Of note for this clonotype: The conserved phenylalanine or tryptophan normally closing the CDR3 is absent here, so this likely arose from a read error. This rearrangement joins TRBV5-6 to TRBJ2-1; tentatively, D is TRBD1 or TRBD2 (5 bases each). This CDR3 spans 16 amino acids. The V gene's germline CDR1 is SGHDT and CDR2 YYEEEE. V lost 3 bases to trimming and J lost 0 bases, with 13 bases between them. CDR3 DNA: TGTGCCAGCAGCTGGGGACCGACCGGCTCCTACAATGAGCAGTTCTCC. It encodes CASSWGPTGSYNEQFS.

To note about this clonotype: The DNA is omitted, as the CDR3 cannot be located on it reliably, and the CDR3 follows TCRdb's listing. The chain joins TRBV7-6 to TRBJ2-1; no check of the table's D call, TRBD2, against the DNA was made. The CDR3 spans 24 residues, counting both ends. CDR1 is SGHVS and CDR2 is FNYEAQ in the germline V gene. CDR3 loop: CASSLGHHQPTDTQYFGPGNEQFF.

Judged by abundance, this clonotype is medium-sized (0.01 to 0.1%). The CDR3, as DNA: TGTGCCAGCAGTTACACAGGGGCCAACACAGATACGCAGTATTTT. Translated: CASSYTGANTDTQYF. The chain uses TRBV6-5 and TRBJ2-3; TRBD1 agrees at 7 bases. The V and J ends lost 2 bases and 2 bases, in that order; junction bases with no gene match: 4. This CDR3 has 15 amino acids. From germline, CDR1 is MNHEY and CDR2 SVGAGI.

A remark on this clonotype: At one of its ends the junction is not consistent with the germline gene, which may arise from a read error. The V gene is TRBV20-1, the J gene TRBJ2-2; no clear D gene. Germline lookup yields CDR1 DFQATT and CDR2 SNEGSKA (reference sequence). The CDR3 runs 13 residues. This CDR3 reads CSARDQELGELFF. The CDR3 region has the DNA TGCAGCGCTAGAGATCAGGAACTCGGGGAGCTGTTTTTT.

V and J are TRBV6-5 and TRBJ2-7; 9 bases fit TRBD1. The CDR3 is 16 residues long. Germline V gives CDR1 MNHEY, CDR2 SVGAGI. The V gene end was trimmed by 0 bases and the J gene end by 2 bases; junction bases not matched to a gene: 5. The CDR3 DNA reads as TGTGCCAGCAGTTACTCGCCGACAGGGGGGGCCTACGAGCAGTACTTC. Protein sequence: CASSYSPTGGAYEQYF.

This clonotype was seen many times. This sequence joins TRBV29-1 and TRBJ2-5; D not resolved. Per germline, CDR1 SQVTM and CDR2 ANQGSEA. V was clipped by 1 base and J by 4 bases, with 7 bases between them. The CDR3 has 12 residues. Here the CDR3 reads CSVEVGRETQYF. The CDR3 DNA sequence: TGCAGCGTTGAAGTAGGGCGAGAGACCCAGTACTTC.

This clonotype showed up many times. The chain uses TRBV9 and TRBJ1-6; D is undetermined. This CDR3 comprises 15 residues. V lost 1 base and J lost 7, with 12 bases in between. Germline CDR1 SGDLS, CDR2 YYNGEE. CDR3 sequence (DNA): TGTGCCAGCAGCGTATCGAACAGTGCGAATTCACCCCTCCACTTT. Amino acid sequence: CASSVSNSANSPLHF.

CDR3 DNA sequence: TGTGCCAGCAGCTTTGGGGACAGGGCAACTGAAGCTTTCTTT. As protein: CASSFGDRATEAFF. The chain couples TRBV5-6 to TRBJ1-1, with 9 bases aligning to TRBD1. The ends lost 2 bases at V and 5 bases at J; junction bases unmatched: 4. This CDR3 has 14 amino acids. CDR1 and CDR2 from the germline V gene are SGHDT and YYEEEE.

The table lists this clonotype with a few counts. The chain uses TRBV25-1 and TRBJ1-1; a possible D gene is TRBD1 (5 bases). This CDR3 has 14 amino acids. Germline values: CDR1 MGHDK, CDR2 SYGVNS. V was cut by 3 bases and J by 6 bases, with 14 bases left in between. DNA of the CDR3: TGTGCCAGCAGTGAGGTCCATGTAGGGGCTGAAGCTTTCTTT. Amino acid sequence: CASSEVHVGAEAFF.